This TCR beta chain appears in the sequencing data of a study of PD-1 blockade in classical Hodgkin lymphoma. Study observations and caveats: Complete responders' diversity at baseline resembled that of newly diagnosed patients. Why repertoires differed is undefined; disease activity or prior therapy possibly contributed. Reported baseline diversity: healthy donors highest, relapsed/refractory patients lowest. CD8+ TCR diversity did not rise significantly by C4D1, unlike CD4+.

With no exception, relapse followed autologous stem cell transplantation in all patients, and brentuximab vedotin exposure varied. Turning to this clone: Antigen: not known.

Repertoires were generated with immunoSEQ multiplex PCR, while TCRdb's copy carries only in-frame clones and drops some. The sample lists around 20,000 clones, roughly 88% occurring once. V lost 3 bases to trimming and J lost 0 bases; unmatched junction nucleotides: 6. CDR3 length equals 16 residues. Germline V gives CDR1 MNHNY, CDR2 SVGAGI (reference sequence). Sequencing was performed on peripheral blood mononuclear cells (PBMCs), taken before the second cycle of nivolumab. This clonotype was obtained from a human donor with classical Hodgkin lymphoma. The chain is built from TRBV6-6 and TRBJ2-5; 8 bases map to TRBD1. The CDR3 bases are TGTGCCAGCAGTTATACCGGACAGGGACACCAAGAGACCCAGTACTTC. Translating it yields CASSYTGQGHQETQYF.